This T cell receptor beta chain comes out of a study of cytomegalovirus exposure and HLA in healthy donors. Across the whole study: In an early release, HLA-typed donors contributed 77 million or so unique TCR sequences. Study outcomes and limitations: It was 150 to 200 TCR beta chains that were listed as cytomegalovirus-associated. Highly shared variants forming one cluster were likely a sequencing artifact.

Primers: 60 Vbeta forward and 13 Jbeta reverse. Libraries were prepared by immunoSEQ multiplex PCR; TCRdb keeps only in-frame clonotypes and omits some of them. The sample gives a few hundred thousand clones, 60% to 85% of which show up once; less than 20% is in the top ten. On this clone itself: Its specificity is not known.

The germline V gene encodes CDR1 WSHSY and CDR2 SAAADI. Trimming shortened V by 3 bases and J by 4 bases, and 6 bases separated the two germline ends. The CDR3 contains 12 residues. This chain connects TRBV10-2 to TRBJ1-2; D call uncertain. The sequence derives from a man aged 35-49 years in good health and CMV-seronegative. Sequenced input: PBMCs. This CDR3 reads CASSEQPYGYTF. The CDR3 DNA is TGCGCCAGCAGTGAACAACCCTATGGCTACACCTTC.